Presented here are 20 T cell receptor beta chains from one specimen sequenced in a study of graft-versus-host responses after intestinal transplantation. This table comes from immunoSEQ multiplex PCR, and its TCRdb copy is limited to in-frame clones, with some not included. The sample carries over 85,000 clones, about nine tenths recorded once. These TCRs' antigens remain unknown. Sample: unstimulated CD4+ T cells sorted from spleen or lymph node cells, taken before transplant. The receptors stem from a human donor who was the organ donor for an intestinal transplant.

The chain couples TRBV7-8 to TRBJ1-1; D ambiguous. The ends were cut back, 5 bases at V and 0 bases at J, with 13 bases in the middle. The CDR3 contains 15 residues. Germline V lookup: CDR1 SGHVS, CDR2 FQNEAQ. The CDR3 bases are TGTGCCAGCAGCCCCCGGGGAGGGATGAACACTGAAGCTTTCTTT. It codes for CASSPRGGMNTEAFF. The variable domain in full, completed from reference TRBV7-8 and TRBJ1-1, reads GAGVSQSPRYKVAKRGQDVALRCDPISGHVSLFWYQQALGQGPEFLTYFQNEAQLDKSGLPSDRFFAERPEGSVSTLKIQRTQQEDSAVYLCASSPRGGMNTEAFFGQGTRLTVV.

This chain joins TRBV19 and TRBJ1-2; D is perhaps TRBD1 (6 bases). V lost 1 base to trimming and J lost 5 bases, with 11 bases between them. The CDR3 loop spans 14 amino acids. Looked up from germline, CDR1 is LNHDA and CDR2 is SQIVND (reference sequence). The CDR3 DNA reads as TGTGCCAGTAGTATAGTAGCAGGGGATTATGGCTACACCTTC. It encodes CASSIVAGDYGYTF.

The CDR3 sequence is CASRPSGVYEQYF. In nucleotides, the CDR3 is TGTGCCAGCAGGCCTAGCGGGGTCTACGAGCAGTACTTC. This chain connects TRBV25-1 to TRBJ2-7, with 9 nucleotides matching TRBD2. V gave up 6 bases and J gave up 3 bases; unmatched junction bases: 3. CDR1 is MGHDK, CDR2 SYGVNS, per germline. The CDR3 contains 13 residues.

The chain has TRBV2 and TRBJ2-5; TRBD1 might be the D (6 bases). Germline lookup yields CDR1 SNHLY and CDR2 FYNNEI. This CDR3 is built from 13 residues. With 8 bases removed from V and 5 bases from J, the gap between germline ends came to 15 bases. CDR3 nucleotides: TGTGCCAGCGACACAACAGGGTTTGAGACCCAGTACTTC. Its protein product is CASDTTGFETQYF.

The chain carries TRBV5-4 and TRBJ1-5; 9 bases agree with TRBD1. Trimming cost V 0 bases and J 4 bases; bases outside gene matches: 8. The germline gives CDR1 SGHNT, CDR2 YYREEE (reference sequence). The CDR3 consists of 17 residues. The CDR3 coding sequence is TGTGCCAGCAGCTTGGGAGGGAAACAGGGGGCGAATCAGCCCCAGCATTTT. Its protein is CASSLGGKQGANQPQHF. The complete variable domain, with remaining parts taken from reference TRBV5-4 and TRBJ1-5, reads ETGVTQSPTHLIKTRGQQVTLRCSSQSGHNTVSWYQQALGQGPQFIFQYYREEENGRGNFPPRFSGLQFPNYSSELNVNALELDDSALYLCASSLGGKQGANQPQHFGDGTRLSIL.

The gene calls are TRBV19 and TRBJ1-6; 9 nucleotides align to TRBD1. V shed 4 bases, J shed 3 bases, and the junction held 1 base outside the gene matches. The CDR3 consists of 15 residues. From germline, CDR1 is LNHDA and CDR2 SQIVND (reference sequence). The CDR3 region has the DNA TGTGCCAGTAGTAGACAGGGGGTCTATAATTCACCCCTCCACTTT. Translation gives CASSRQGVYNSPLHF.

The J gene is TRBJ2-3, the V gene TRBV9, with D possibly matching TRBD1 (5 bases). This CDR3 has 16 residues. The germline V and J ends were trimmed by 0 bases and 1 base, with 12 bases remaining between them. Germline values: CDR1 SGDLS, CDR2 YYNGEE. In DNA, the CDR3 is TGTGCCAGCAGCGTAGAATCGACAGTTCGCACAGATACGCAGTATTTT. Translation: CASSVESTVRTDTQYF.

To note about this clone: The sample has other DNA sequences that encode this CDR3 too. The chain uses TRBV5-1 and TRBJ2-7; D remains ambiguous. V lost 0 bases and J lost 3, with 7 bases in between. The CDR3 is 13 amino acids. Germline CDR1 is SGHRS and CDR2 is YFSETQ. As DNA, the CDR3 is TGCGCCAGCAGCTTGGGATCTAGCTACGAGCAGTACTTC. Translating gives CASSLGSSYEQYF.

This rearrangement joins TRBV5-1 to TRBJ2-7; D is possibly TRBD1 (6 bases). Germline V lookup: CDR1 SGHRS, CDR2 YFSETQ. The CDR3 loop spans 14 amino acids. V lost 4 bases, J lost 6 bases, and 17 bases lay in between. The CDR3: CASSLRDTGAEQYF. The CDR3 bases are TGCGCCAGCAGCCTCCGGGACACTGGCGCCGAGCAGTACTTC.

This sequence joins TRBV5-5 and TRBJ1-2; 8 positions match TRBD1. CDR1 is SGHKS, CDR2 YYEKEE, per germline (reference sequence). CDR3 length: 16 amino acids. V lost 0 bases to trimming and J lost 4 bases; unmatched junction nucleotides: 8. Written as DNA, the CDR3 is TGTGCCAGCAGCTTGGACCCGGACAGGGTAGGCTATGGCTACACCTTC. It specifies CASSLDPDRVGYGYTF.

The chain uses TRBV7-2 and TRBJ1-3; a weak D match, TRBD1 (5 bases). Trimming pared 3 bases from V and 4 bases from J, leaving 7 bases between. This CDR3 region has 13 residues. Germline V lookup: CDR1 SGHTA, CDR2 FQGNSA. The CDR3 DNA reads TGTGCCAGCAGCTTTAGACAGGGAAACACCATATATTTT. It yields the protein CASSFRQGNTIYF.

This sequence joins TRBV19 and TRBJ1-1, with D possibly matching TRBD1 (6 bases). Germline CDR1 reads LNHDA; CDR2 reads SQIVND (reference sequence). There are 13 residues in the CDR3. Trimming stripped 0 bases from V and 8 bases from J, with 10 bases between. The CDR3 region has the DNA TGTGCCAGTAGTATAGATCGAAGGGGGGAAGCTTTCTTT. This translates into CASSIDRRGEAFF. Supplemented by reference TRBV19 and TRBJ1-1, the full variable domain reads DGGITQSPKYLFRKEGQNVTLSCEQNLNHDAMYWYRQDPGQGLRLIYYSQIVNDFQKGDIAEGYSVSREKKESFPLTVTSAQKNPTAFYLCASSIDRRGEAFFGQGTRLTVV.

The chain recombines TRBV5-4 with TRBJ2-3, with D possibly matching TRBD2 (5 bases). Germline CDR1 and CDR2: SGHNT and YYREEE (reference sequence). The V gene lost 3 bases and the J gene lost 0 bases, with 5 bases spanning the gap. CDR3 size: 13 residues. CDR3 bases: TGTGCCAGCAGCTGGACTAGCACAGATACGCAGTATTTT. It codes for CASSWTSTDTQYF.

The chain has TRBV9 and TRBJ2-3; D call uncertain. Germline lookup yields CDR1 SGDLS and CDR2 YYNGEE. The CDR3 covers 13 residues. Trimming removed 1 base at V and 6 bases at J, with 9 bases between. This chain's CDR3 is CASSVTPRDTQYF. The CDR3, as DNA: TGTGCCAGCAGCGTAACTCCTAGGGATACGCAGTATTTT.

V usage is TRBV6-6 and J usage is TRBJ2-5, with 7 nucleotides matching TRBD1. Germline CDR1 reads MNHNY; CDR2 reads SVGAGI (reference sequence). The CDR3 loop spans 15 amino acids. The V gene end was trimmed by 5 bases and the J gene end by 11 bases; junction bases not matched to a gene: 17. The CDR3 DNA reads TGTGCCAGCAGTCCTACGACAGGGAGAGTCAGAGAGCAGTACTTC. This encodes CASSPTTGRVREQYF.

The rearrangement links TRBV5-4 to TRBJ1-2, with 7 positions matching TRBD1. Germline CDR1 reads SGHNT; CDR2 reads YYREEE (reference sequence). The CDR3 runs 13 residues. Trimming took 0 bases from V and 7 from J; bases not matched to a gene: 3. The CDR3 coding sequence is TGTGCCAGCAGCTTGGGAGGGGGCACTGGCTACACCTTC. Its protein is CASSLGGGTGYTF.

The V and J genes are TRBV4-2 and TRBJ1-5; D not resolved. Germline CDR1 reads LGHNA; CDR2 reads YNFKEQ. V lost 1 base and J 5 bases, leaving 9 bases between the germline ends. There are 14 residues in the CDR3. Here the CDR3 DNA reads TGTGCCAGCAGCCAAGTGAACGGTTATCAGCCCCAGCATTTT. Translation: CASSQVNGYQPQHF.

The rearrangement links TRBV28 to TRBJ2-7, with D perhaps matching TRBD1 (6 bases). Germline V CDR1 and CDR2: MDHEN, SYDVKM. V was clipped by 3 bases and J by 3 bases, with 18 bases between them. The CDR3 extends over 16 amino acids. As DNA, the CDR3 is TGTGCCAGCAGTTTTGTCCAGGGGCCTTTAAACTACGAGCAGTACTTC. Translating gives CASSFVQGPLNYEQYF.

V and J are TRBV5-4 and TRBJ2-1, with D maybe TRBD2 (7 bases). Per the germline V gene, CDR1 is SGHNT and CDR2 is YYREEE (reference sequence). The CDR3 sequence is 14 residues long. Trimming cost V 4 bases and J 8 bases, with 16 bases left between them. The CDR3 reads CASSTAPGGYEQFF. Written as DNA, the CDR3 is TGTGCCAGCAGCACCGCCCCGGGGGGCTATGAGCAGTTCTTC.

The chain employs TRBV7-6 and TRBJ1-2; D may be TRBD1 (5 bases). There are 14 residues in the CDR3. The V gene lost 6 bases and the J gene lost 6 bases, with 17 bases spanning the gap. Germline CDR1 reads SGHVS; CDR2 reads FNYEAQ. The DNA for the CDR3 is TGTGCCAGCAGTCGCCTAGGGTGGGGCCATGGCTACACCTTC. Its protein product is CASSRLGWGHGYTF.